This TCR beta chain was identified during a study of cytomegalovirus exposure and HLA in healthy donors. A multiplex PCR was run with 60 Vbeta primers and 13 Jbeta primers. Clones were read by immunoSEQ multiplex PCR, and TCRdb kept only the in-frame ones, dropping some. The sample lists about 140,000 clones, over 65% occurring once. Regarding this clone: Its target is unknown.

The CDR3 consists of 12 residues. CDR1 and CDR2 from the germline V gene are MDHEN and SYDVKM. The V and J ends lost 1 base and 8 bases respectively, with 8 bases between them. Whole-study findings and limits: When analyzed later, the rates of TCR association showed variation by HLA locus, with DRB1 the most and HLA-C the fewest. Several V segments, TRBV6-2 and TRBV6-3 among them, could not be told apart and were dropped. CMV serostatus alone was available as immune exposure information. Prior analysis indicated that the majority of TCR beta V segments exhibited productivity approximately 87% or approximately 30% of the time.

The sequencing input was PBMCs. J is TRBJ1-1 and V is TRBV28; no firm D call. The sequence derives from a woman aged 25 to 39 in good health and CMV-seronegative. The CDR3 DNA reads as TGTGCCAGCAGTTTATCCCGGTTGGAAGCTTTCTTT. This sequence encodes CASSLSRLEAFF. Filled out from reference TRBV28 and TRBJ1-1, the complete variable domain reads DVKVTQSSRYLVKRTGEKVFLECVQDMDHENMFWYRQDPGLGLRLIYFSYDVKMKEKGDIPEGYSVSREKKERFSLILESASTNQTSMYLCASSLSRLEAFFGQGTRLTVV.